This record looks at one T cell receptor (beta chain) sequence and its context. These data come from a study of blood T cell repertoires in COVID-19. As for the study in general: PBMCs, B-cell-depleted T cells, or T cells were the source of the cDNA or gDNA that made up the material.

The length of the CDR3 is 15 residues. From germline, CDR1 is SGHKS and CDR2 YYEKEE (reference sequence). The V and J ends lost 0 bases and 0 bases respectively, with 9 bases between them. Authors' analysis steps: From reference gene primer amplification, estimates of nucleated cell counts were derived. This table comes from immunoSEQ multiplex PCR, and its TCRdb copy is limited to in-frame clones, with some not included. D and trimming come from the DNA, and the V and J calls and clone size come from that table. The data show 150,000 to 200,000 clones, about nine tenths seen once. Sequencing used peripheral blood. The chain couples TRBV5-5 to TRBJ1-2; no clear D gene. The clonotype originates from a man in his forties or fifties with acute or convalescent COVID-19. For the CDR3, the DNA is TGTGCCAGCAGCTTGGGCAGCGGGCCTAACTATGGCTACACCTTC. Translated, it gives CASSLGSGPNYGYTF.